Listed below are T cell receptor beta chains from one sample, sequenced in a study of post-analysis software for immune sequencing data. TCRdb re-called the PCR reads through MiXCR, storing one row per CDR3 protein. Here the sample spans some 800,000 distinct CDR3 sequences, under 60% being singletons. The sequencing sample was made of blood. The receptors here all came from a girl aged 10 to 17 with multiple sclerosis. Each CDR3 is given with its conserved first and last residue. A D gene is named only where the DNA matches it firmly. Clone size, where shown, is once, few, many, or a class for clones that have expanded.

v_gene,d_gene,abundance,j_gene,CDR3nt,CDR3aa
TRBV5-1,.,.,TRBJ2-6,TGCGCCAGCAGCTTGGCCCCTGGGGCCAACGTCCTGACTTTC,CASSLAPGANVLTF
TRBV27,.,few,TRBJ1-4,TGTGCCAGCAGTTCCCGGGACACGAGGCGGGGAAAACTGTTTTTT,CASSSRDTRRGKLFF
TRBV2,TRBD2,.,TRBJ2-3,TGTGCCAGCAGTGAAGCGCTAGCGGGAAGGTATACTCTAGATACGCAGTATTTT,CASSEALAGRYTLDTQYF
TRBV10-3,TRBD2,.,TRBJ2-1,TGTGCCATCAGTGCATGGGCTAGCGGAAATGACAATGAGCAGTTCTTC,CAISAWASGNDNEQFF
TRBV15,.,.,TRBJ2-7,TGTGCCACCAGCAGACAACTCGTTCAGGGCTCCTACGAGCAGTACTTC,CATSRQLVQGSYEQYF
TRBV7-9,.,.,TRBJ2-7,TGTGCCAGCAGGGGCCCCCAGGGGAACGAGCAGTACTTC,CASRGPQGNEQYF
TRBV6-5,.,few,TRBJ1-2,TGTGCCAGCAGTTACTCGGAAGCTTATGGCTACACCTTC,CASSYSEAYGYTF
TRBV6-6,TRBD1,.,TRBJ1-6,TGTGCCGGGCGACAGGGGTCAAATTCACCCCTCCACTTT,CAGRQGSNSPLHF
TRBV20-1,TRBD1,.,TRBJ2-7,TGCAGTGCCGAACCGGACAGGGGTGCATACGAGCAGTACTTC,CSAEPDRGAYEQYF
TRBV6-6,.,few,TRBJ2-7,TGTGCCAGCAGTTCAGCCTTGGGGGACGAGCAGTACTTC,CASSSALGDEQYF
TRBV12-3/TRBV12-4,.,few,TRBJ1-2,TGTGCCAGCAGAATGGCCGGGATATTGGGGACTCGGTCTAGAGGCTACACCTTC,CASRMAGILGTRSRGYTF
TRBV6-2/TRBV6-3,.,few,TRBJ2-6,TGTGCCAGCAGTCGTCGAGGGTTCTCTGGGGCCAACGTCCTGACTTTC,CASSRRGFSGANVLTF
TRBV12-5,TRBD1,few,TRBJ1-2,TGTGCTAGTGGTTTTCCCGACAGGGGTGGCTACACCTTC,CASGFPDRGGYTF
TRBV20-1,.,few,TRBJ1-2,TGCAGTGCTTCAGGGCATGGCTACACCTTC,CSASGHGYTF
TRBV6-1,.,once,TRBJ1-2,TGTGCCAGCAGCCGAGGGGGAGCCGAATACTTTAACTATGGCTACACCTTC,CASSRGGAEYFNYGYTF
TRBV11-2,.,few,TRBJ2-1,TGTGCCAGCGCCTCCGGGCCCATCTTGGGTGAGCAGTTCTTC,CASASGPILGEQFF
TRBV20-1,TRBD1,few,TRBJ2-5,TGCAGTGCTAGTGGGACAGGGACAGAGACCCAGTACTTC,CSASGTGTETQYF
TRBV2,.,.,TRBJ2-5,TGTGCCAGCGAACGGTCTAACTTAGAGACCCAGTACTTC,CASERSNLETQYF
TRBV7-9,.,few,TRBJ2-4,TGTGCCAGCAGCTTAGAGGGTAGGGGCAAAAACATTCAGTACTTC,CASSLEGRGKNIQYF
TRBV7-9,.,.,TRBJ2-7,TGTGCCAGCAGCCTAAGTGACGCGCCCTACGAGCAGTACTTC,CASSLSDAPYEQYF
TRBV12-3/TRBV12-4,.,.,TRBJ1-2,TGTGCCAGCAGTTTATATCTATCGGGCACAGGAGGGTATGGCTACACCTTC,CASSLYLSGTGGYGYTF
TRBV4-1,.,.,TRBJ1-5,TGCGCCAGCAGCCAGACGGACAGTAGCAATCAGCCCCAGCATTTT,CASSQTDSSNQPQHF
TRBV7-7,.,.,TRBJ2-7,TGTGCTAGCAGCCCCGGACGGCACTACGAGCAGTACTTC,CASSPGRHYEQYF
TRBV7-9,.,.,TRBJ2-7,TGTGCCAGCAGCCCCGGATCAACAGGGCAGTACTTC,CASSPGSTGQYF
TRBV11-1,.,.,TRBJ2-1,TGTGCCAGCAGCTTAGCGTTGGCGTCAGGGGGTACCCTGCGGAGGGTCTACAATGAGCAGTTCTTC,CASSLALASGGTLRRVYNEQFF
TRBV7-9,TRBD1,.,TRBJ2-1,TGTGCCAGCAGTCACGGGACAGGTACGGGGCAGTTCTTC,CASSHGTGTGQFF
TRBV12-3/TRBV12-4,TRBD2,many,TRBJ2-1,TGTGCCAGCACCGTTAGCGGGATGGGGGTTAATGAGCAGTTCTTC,CASTVSGMGVNEQFF